This T cell receptor beta chain was observed in a study of cytomegalovirus exposure and HLA in healthy donors. Study conclusions and caveats: Donors belonging to an Asian-associated ancestry cluster reportedly showed fewer N-insertions in productive TCRs than the approximately 670-donor mean, according to what a later analysis found. The HLA-A and HLA-B alleles of most subjects were reportedly predicted accurately from TCR beta sequences.

The primer mix had 60 Vbeta and 13 Jbeta primers. Measured with immunoSEQ multiplex PCR; TCRdb has only the in-frame clones, and not every one. The table has approximately 190,000 clones, about four fifths seen once. Trimming removed 4 bases at V and 1 base at J, with 13 bases between. Germline V lookup: CDR1 LNHDA, CDR2 SQIVND (reference sequence). The CDR3 is 15 residues long. Concerning this clone: Its target is unknown.

This TCR was recovered from a man aged 35 to 55 in good health and CMV-seropositive. Sequencing input: PBMCs. This rearrangement joins TRBV19 to TRBJ1-1, with TRBD1 as a possible D gene (6 bases). The CDR3: CASSTWDIRNTEAFF. The CDR3 nucleotides read TGTGCCAGTAGTACCTGGGACATCAGGAACACTGAAGCTTTCTTT.